This T cell receptor beta chain was sequenced during a study of human T cells and chemical hapten exposure. The CDR3 has 14 amino acids. After removal of 6 bases from V and 3 bases from J, the junction contained 4 bases not matched to a gene. The germline V gene has CDR1 SNHLY and CDR2 FYNNEI. There are many counts of this clonotype. Time point indicated: pre-sensitization, week 0. Treatment of the sample: therapeutic diphenylcyclopropenone sensitization with weekly scalp DPC. Patches went on only after blood had been drawn each time. Donation of samples came from alopecia patients who were 18 to 70 years old and suitable for DPC. Unique molecular identifiers were affixed to discrete cDNA molecules within the library. Per the original data handling: Approximately 100,000 TCRs per sample was the median, with a range of roughly 23,224 to 750,000. TCRdb called the RACE reads again in MiXCR, with one record for every CDR3 protein. None of the V and J calls come from the authors' own analysis; TCRdb made them. The table has about 350,000 distinct CDR3 sequences, 5.5% seen once; the top ten hold around 8%.

The receptor comes from a woman aged 18-35 years with alopecia areata. Some clones in this sample may be carry-over from other donors' samples. V and J are TRBV2 and TRBJ2-3, with 9 nucleotides matching TRBD1. The source was whole blood, collected in connection with sensitization to the hapten diphenylcyclopropenone (DPC). The CDR3 sequence: CASRLDRGTDTQYF. The CDR3 DNA reads as TGTGCCAGCAGACTTGACAGGGGGACAGATACGCAGTATTTT.